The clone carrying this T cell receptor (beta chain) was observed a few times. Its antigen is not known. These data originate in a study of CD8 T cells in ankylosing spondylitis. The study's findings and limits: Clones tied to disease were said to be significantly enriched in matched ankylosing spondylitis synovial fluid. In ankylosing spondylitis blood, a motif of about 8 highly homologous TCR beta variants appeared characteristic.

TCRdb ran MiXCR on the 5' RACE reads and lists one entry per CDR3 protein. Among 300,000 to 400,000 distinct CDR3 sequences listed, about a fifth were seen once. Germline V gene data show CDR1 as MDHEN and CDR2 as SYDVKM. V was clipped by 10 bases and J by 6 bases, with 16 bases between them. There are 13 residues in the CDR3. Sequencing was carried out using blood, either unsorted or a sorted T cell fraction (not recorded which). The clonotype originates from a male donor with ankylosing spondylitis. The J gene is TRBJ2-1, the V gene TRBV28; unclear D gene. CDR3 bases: TGTGCCAACTCGGCTCCACAGTCCAATGAGCAGTTCTTC. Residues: CANSAPQSNEQFF.